This paragraph covers one T cell receptor (beta chain) sequence. This entry belongs to a study of blood T cell repertoires in COVID-19. Overall study: Material from acute and convalescent COVID-19 was sourced from the United States, Italy and Spain.

V shed 2 bases and J 6 bases; nucleotides not matched to a gene: 5. The CDR3 loop spans 15 amino acids. CDR1 is ENHRY, CDR2 SYGVKD, per germline. The assay was immunoSEQ multiplex PCR, and TCRdb's table has in-frame clones only and misses some. The sample shows 400,000 or so clones, around 90% of them seen only once. V and J are TRBV10-3 and TRBJ1-2; TRBD1 matches at 11 bases. The clonotype comes from a woman in her thirties or forties with acute COVID-19. Sequences were obtained from PBMCs or T cells enriched from blood (not recorded which). The CDR3 loop reads CAISERTGGEDGYTF. CDR3 bases: TGTGCCATCAGTGAGAGGACAGGGGGCGAGGATGGCTACACCTTC.